What follows are 27 T cell receptor beta chains derived from one specimen sequenced in a study of PD-L1 blockade in urothelial cancer. Noted time point: pretreatment peripheral blood. Here immunoSEQ multiplex PCR was the method, and the copy in TCRdb shows in-frame clones only, minus some. This table has some 50,000 clones, around 88% appearing once. Sequencing used PBMCs, obtained around atezolizumab (anti-PD-L1) treatment. The receptor source for this set is a woman aged 60 to 75 with urothelial cancer.

This chain joins TRBV18 and TRBJ1-6; 9 bases are shared with TRBD1. From germline, CDR1 is KGHSH and CDR2 LQKENI. This CDR3 region has 16 residues. J was trimmed by 6 bases and V by 4 bases; bases with no gene match: 7. Here the CDR3 reads CASSQTGTGFNSPLHF. CDR3 nucleotides: TGTGCCAGCTCACAGACCGGGACAGGGTTTAATTCACCCCTCCACTTT.

The gene calls are TRBV29-1 and TRBJ2-1, with 8 bases fitting TRBD2. The CDR3 spans 17 residues. The junction had 20 bases not matched to a gene; V was cut back by 6 bases and J by 7 bases. Looked up from germline, CDR1 is SQVTM and CDR2 is ANQGSEA. The DNA for the CDR3 is TGCAGCGTGGGTAGGGTAGCGGGATCTCTGCGAGGGAATGAGCAGTTCTTC. This encodes CSVGRVAGSLRGNEQFF.

The V call is TRBV4-2, the J call TRBJ2-7; 8 nucleotides match TRBD1. The germline gives CDR1 LGHNA, CDR2 YNFKEQ. This CDR3 is 15 amino acids long. Trimming cost V 4 bases and J 2 bases; bases outside gene matches: 7. CDR3 DNA sequence: TGTGCCAGCAGCCTCCCCGGACAGGGACCCTACGAGCAGTACTTC. Translating gives CASSLPGQGPYEQYF.

This rearrangement joins TRBV14 to TRBJ2-1, with D maybe TRBD1 (5 bases). The V gene's germline CDR1 is SGHDN and CDR2 FVKESK. Trimming removed 3 bases at V and 9 bases at J, with 9 bases between. There are 12 residues in the CDR3. The CDR3 sequence is CASSQDGAEQFF. CDR3 bases: TGTGCCAGCAGCCAGGATGGGGCTGAGCAGTTCTTC.

The chain carries TRBV5-6 and TRBJ1-4; 8 bases fit TRBD1. The V segment lost 4 bases and the J segment 6 bases; nucleotides outside the gene matches: 5. Germline loops: CDR1 SGHDT, CDR2 YYEEEE. The CDR3 is 14 residues long. The DNA of the CDR3 is TGTGCCAGCAGCAGACAGGGGATTGATGAAAAACTGTTTTTT. Its translation is CASSRQGIDEKLFF.

The chain carries TRBV28 and TRBJ1-5; D remains ambiguous. The V and J ends lost 2 bases and 9 bases respectively, with 11 bases between them. Germline values: CDR1 MDHEN, CDR2 SYDVKM. The CDR3 has 13 amino acids. The CDR3 reads CASSLPEARPQHF. For the CDR3, the DNA is TGTGCCAGCAGTTTACCAGAGGCTAGGCCCCAGCATTTT.

The chain couples TRBV18 to TRBJ2-3, with D maybe TRBD2 (5 bases). CDR3 length: 16 amino acids. Trimming removed 0 bases from V and 1 base from J, with 11 bases in between. Germline V gene sequence: CDR1 KGHSH, CDR2 LQKENI. CDR3 bases: TGTGCCAGCTCACCACCCGGACTCGCAGGCACAGATACGCAGTATTTT. Translation gives CASSPPGLAGTDTQYF.

The chain uses TRBV7-2 and TRBJ1-5, with TRBD1 as a possible D gene (6 bases). Looked up from germline, CDR1 is SGHTA and CDR2 is FQGNSA. The CDR3 runs to 15 residues. Trimming took 2 bases from V and 3 from J, leaving 11 bases between them. In DNA form, the CDR3 reads TGTGCCAGCAGCTTAACAGGGAGCAACAATCAGCCCCAGCATTTT. This translates into CASSLTGSNNQPQHF.

This sequence joins TRBV28 and TRBJ1-1; 7 nucleotides agree with TRBD1. Germline values: CDR1 MDHEN, CDR2 SYDVKM. This CDR3 has 15 amino acids. The V and J ends lost 8 bases and 6 bases, in that order; junction bases with no gene match: 15. CDR3: CASRTSGTADSEAFF. CDR3 in DNA: TGTGCCAGCCGAACCTCCGGGACAGCAGACTCTGAAGCTTTCTTT.

The chain employs TRBV11-2 and TRBJ2-7; perhaps TRBD1 as D (6 bases). CDR3 length: 13 amino acids. Between the trimmed V and J ends, which lost 1 base and 6 bases, there was a span of 10 bases. Germline V gene sequence: CDR1 SGHAT, CDR2 FQNNGV. The chain's CDR3 is CASSLGQDGEQYF. CDR3 nucleotides: TGTGCCAGCAGCTTAGGACAGGACGGCGAGCAGTACTTC.

This clone was observed a single time. The chain recombines TRBV5-1 with TRBJ2-7; tentatively, D is TRBD2 (6 bases). CDR1 is SGHRS and CDR2 is YFSETQ in the germline V gene. Deletions cut 5 bases from V and 7 bases from J, with 13 bases between. The CDR3 is 12 residues long. The DNA for the CDR3 is TGCGCCAGCAGGCGGGGCGACCGGGAGCAGTACTTC. Amino acids: CASRRGDREQYF.

This clone has only one observation. V is TRBV5-6 and J is TRBJ2-1; D is possibly TRBD2 (5 bases). CDR1 is SGHDT and CDR2 is YYEEEE in the germline V gene. The CDR3 is made up of 16 amino acids. V lost 3 bases and J 6 bases, leaving 19 bases between the germline ends. This CDR3 reads CASSSSQADPINEQFF. CDR3 DNA sequence: TGTGCCAGCAGCTCAAGTCAAGCGGACCCCATCAATGAGCAGTTCTTC.

The chain employs TRBV5-6 and TRBJ1-6; D perhaps matches TRBD1 (5 bases). V was pared by 1 base and J by 6 bases, with 20 bases between. The CDR3 totals 18 residues. Germline V CDR1 and CDR2: SGHDT, YYEEEE. The CDR3 DNA sequence: TGTGCCAGCAGCTTGTTGTCACCACGGACAAGGATTAATTCACCCCTCCACTTT. As protein: CASSLLSPRTRINSPLHF.

The J gene is TRBJ2-1, the V gene TRBV7-9; 7 positions match TRBD1. The CDR3 length is 16 residues. The trim removed 5 bases at V and 7 bases at J, leaving 14 bases unmatched. Germline lookup yields CDR1 SEHNR and CDR2 FQNEAQ (reference sequence). The chain's CDR3 is CASSSVTGVAGNEQFF. For the CDR3, the DNA is TGTGCCAGCAGCAGTGTTACAGGGGTCGCTGGGAATGAGCAGTTCTTC.

The chain uses TRBV14 and TRBJ2-1; TRBD2 matches 9 bases. The CDR3 loop spans 17 amino acids. V gave up 1 base and J gave up 3 bases; unmatched junction bases: 7. Germline V gives CDR1 SGHDN, CDR2 FVKESK. CDR3 in amino acids: CASSQGLAGALYNEQFF. The CDR3 DNA is TGTGCCAGCAGCCAAGGCTTAGCGGGAGCCCTCTACAATGAGCAGTTCTTC.

V and J are TRBV27 and TRBJ2-5, with D perhaps TRBD2 (5 bases). The CDR3 extends over 17 amino acids. Germline values: CDR1 MNHEY, CDR2 SMNVEV (reference sequence). Trimming left V 4 bases short and J 1 base short, with 19 bases between. The CDR3 coding sequence is TGTGCCAGCAGTTCCTTCGGGGAGAGGGCGGGCCAAGAGACCCAGTACTTC. Translating gives CASSSFGERAGQETQYF.

The chain uses TRBV10-1 and TRBJ1-1, with TRBD1 identical over 7 bases. The CDR3 is 13 residues long. CDR1 is WNHNN, CDR2 SYGVQD, per germline (reference sequence). V lost 2 bases and J lost 8; bases outside the gene matches: 5. CDR3 nucleotide sequence: TGCGCCAGCAGTGAGACGGACAGGCGAGAAGCTTTCTTT. It encodes CASSETDRREAFF.

The J gene is TRBJ2-2, the V gene TRBV29-1; D unclear. Germline V CDR1 and CDR2: SQVTM, ANQGSEA. The CDR3 totals 13 residues. V lost 3 bases, J lost 2 bases, and 7 bases lay in between. This CDR3 is CSVEGSNTGELFF. The DNA of the CDR3 is TGCAGCGTTGAGGGCAGTAACACCGGGGAGCTGTTTTTT.

The rearrangement uses TRBV2 and TRBJ1-4, with a weak D call TRBD1 (5 bases). The CDR3 is 17 residues long. The germline V gene has CDR1 SNHLY and CDR2 FYNNEI. Trimming pared 3 bases from V and 4 bases from J, leaving 18 bases between. The CDR3 reads CASSDIIAGLINEKLFF. CDR3 DNA: TGTGCCAGCAGTGACATCATAGCGGGACTAATTAATGAAAAACTGTTTTTT.

The chain recombines TRBV5-1 with TRBJ1-4; 7 bases agree with TRBD1. V was pared by 4 bases and J by 5 bases, with 8 bases of the junction left unmatched. The CDR3 sequence is 15 residues long. Germline assignment: CDR1 SGHRS and CDR2 YFSETQ. CDR3 nucleotide sequence: TGCGCCAGCAGCCTCGAACAGGGGTTGAATGAAAAACTGTTTTTT. Protein: CASSLEQGLNEKLFF.

This chain uses TRBV6-6 with TRBJ2-2, with 11 bases aligning to TRBD1. Germline V lookup: CDR1 MNHNY, CDR2 SVGAGI (reference sequence). V shed 8 bases and J 9 bases; nucleotides not matched to a gene: 5. There are 13 residues in the CDR3. In DNA, the CDR3 is TGTGCCAGCCGGGACAGGGGGAACCGGGAGCTGTTTTTT. This translates into CASRDRGNRELFF.

This clone has just a few counts. The rearrangement links TRBV2 to TRBJ1-2; TRBD1 matches at 8 bases. This CDR3 has 15 residues. After removal of 7 bases from V and 3 bases from J, the junction contained 10 bases not matched to a gene. CDR1 and CDR2 (germline): SNHLY, FYNNEI. This CDR3 is CASMDREGSDYGYTF. Written as DNA, the CDR3 is TGTGCCAGCATGGACAGGGAAGGTTCAGACTATGGCTACACCTTC.

The chain employs TRBV6-5 and TRBJ1-1; 12 bases map to TRBD1. CDR3 length: 15 residues. After removal of 5 bases from V and 6 bases from J, the junction contained 7 bases not matched to a gene. Germline V gene lookup returns CDR1 MNHEY and CDR2 SVGAGI. CDR3: CASSKPGQGAPEAFF. Here the CDR3 DNA reads TGTGCCAGCAGTAAGCCGGGACAGGGGGCGCCTGAAGCTTTCTTT.

The chain combines TRBV6-5 with TRBJ1-4; D gene ambiguous. The CDR3 runs to 12 residues. V lost 8 bases and J lost 3, with 7 bases in between. Germline V lookup: CDR1 MNHEY, CDR2 SVGAGI. The CDR3 coding sequence is TGTGCCAGCCGCTCGGCTAATGAAAAACTGTTTTTT. Translating it yields CASRSANEKLFF.

This clone was detected only once. The V gene is TRBV7-9, the J gene TRBJ2-3; D is uncertain. The CDR3 is made up of 16 amino acids. Germline values: CDR1 SEHNR, CDR2 FQNEAQ (reference sequence). V lost 0 bases to trimming and J lost 0 bases, with 10 bases between them. In DNA form, the CDR3 reads TGTGCCAGCAGCTTAGCCCCGACTCCTAGCACAGATACGCAGTATTTT. Its translation is CASSLAPTPSTDTQYF.

This chain connects TRBV7-2 to TRBJ1-5, with TRBD1 matching over 8 bases. The J segment lost 1 base and the V segment lost 4 bases, leaving 3 bases of the junction unmatched. Germline-derived CDR1 and CDR2 are SGHTA and FQGNSA. The CDR3 has 15 residues. The CDR3 loop is CASSYRTGSNQPQHF. CDR3 bases: TGTGCCAGCAGCTACAGGACAGGGAGCAATCAGCCCCAGCATTTT.

This chain uses TRBV7-9 with TRBJ1-1, with 8 bases identical to TRBD1. V trimming: 2 bases; J trimming: 5 bases; junction bases outside the gene matches: 4. The CDR3 runs to 14 residues. Germline lookup yields CDR1 SEHNR and CDR2 FQNEAQ (reference sequence). CDR3 in DNA: TGTGCCAGCAGCTTACTTCAGGGGGCGACTGAAGCTTTCTTT. Its protein product is CASSLLQGATEAFF.